The T cell receptor beta chain under discussion was sequenced for a study of cytomegalovirus exposure and HLA in healthy donors. Study-wide findings and caveats: First-cohort TCR clusters tended to co-occur in the approximately 120 validation repertoires, a later analysis found.

About this clone: Antigen unknown.

Repertoires were generated with immunoSEQ multiplex PCR, while TCRdb's copy carries only in-frame clones and drops some. The data show 300,000 to 450,000 clones, with more than 80% seen just once and 0.83% held by the top ten. Per germline, CDR1 MNHEY and CDR2 SMNVEV (reference sequence). V lost 5 bases to trimming and J lost 9 bases, with 17 bases between them. This CDR3 contains 14 residues. Sequencing was performed on PBMCs. The genes are TRBV27 and TRBJ2-1; maybe TRBD2 (6 bases). The TCR originated in a woman under 30 in good health and CMV-seronegative. This CDR3 reads CASSPSPGATEQFF. CDR3 in DNA: TGTGCCAGCAGTCCGTCTCCGGGAGCGACTGAGCAGTTCTTC.